The 2 T cell receptor beta chains reported below all come from one sample, sequenced in a study of radiation and T cells in renal cell carcinoma. Produced via immunoSEQ multiplex PCR; TCRdb's table is partial and in-frame only. Seen here are about 150,000 clones, 70% to 90% observed once, and the top ten hold 15% to 20%. Time point of the sample: blood 4 weeks post-SBRT, at nephrectomy. The treatment here: 15 Gy SBRT to primary tumor, nephrectomy 4 weeks later. The sample consisted of blood, taken from a patient whose treatment included radiotherapy and nephrectomy. These receptor sequences come from a woman between 45 and 60 years old with renal cell carcinoma.

CDR3 protein: CASSPQQSGNTGELFF. The CDR3 DNA sequence: TGTGCCAGCTCACCCCAACAGTCAGGGAACACCGGGGAGCTGTTTTTT. The rearrangement links TRBV18 to TRBJ2-2, with no clear D. Trimming took off 3 bases at V and 1 base at J, with 12 bases between the two ends. The V gene's germline CDR1 is KGHSH and CDR2 LQKENI. This CDR3 has 16 amino acids.

The rearrangement links TRBV6-1 to TRBJ2-7; TRBD2 is a possible D gene (6 bases). The CDR3 has 16 residues. The germline V and J ends were trimmed by 3 bases and 0 bases, with 15 bases remaining between them. Germline loops: CDR1 MNHNS, CDR2 SASEGT. The CDR3 loop is CASSEGLGGSSYEQYF. In nucleotides, the CDR3 is TGTGCCAGCAGTGAGGGGCTCGGGGGAAGCTCCTACGAGCAGTACTTC.